The sequence of this T cell receptor beta chain was determined in a study of radiotherapy plus CTLA-4 blockade in lung cancer. Study information: Disease control was seen in about 30% of patients, objective responses in roughly 17%.

Sequencing was performed with immunoSEQ multiplex PCR; in TCRdb, only in-frame clones are kept and a portion is missing. Of 65,000 to 85,000 clones listed, 65% to 85% are singletons. People whose metastatic non-small-cell lung cancer was chemo-refractory got focal radiation along with CTLA-4 blockade by ipilimumab. About this clone itself: The antigen is not known.

CDR1 is SGHRS and CDR2 is YFSETQ in the germline V gene. Losses at the gene ends were 6 bases for V and 3 bases for J; bases not matched to a gene: 8. CDR3 length: 14 residues. The study's findings and limits: Blood-borne expansion of tumor-derived TCR clones followed radiotherapy plus ipilimumab.

The genes are TRBV5-1 and TRBJ2-5; 7 bases line up with TRBD1. The sequencing used peripheral blood, collected from a patient treated with radiotherapy plus ipilimumab. The sequence came from a human donor with non-small cell lung cancer whose response to radiotherapy plus ipilimumab could not be evaluated. Some clones in this sample may be carry-over from other donors' samples. In nucleotides, the CDR3 is TGCGCCAGCAAGACAGGGACCTCCGAAGAGACCCAGTACTTC. Residues: CASKTGTSEETQYF.